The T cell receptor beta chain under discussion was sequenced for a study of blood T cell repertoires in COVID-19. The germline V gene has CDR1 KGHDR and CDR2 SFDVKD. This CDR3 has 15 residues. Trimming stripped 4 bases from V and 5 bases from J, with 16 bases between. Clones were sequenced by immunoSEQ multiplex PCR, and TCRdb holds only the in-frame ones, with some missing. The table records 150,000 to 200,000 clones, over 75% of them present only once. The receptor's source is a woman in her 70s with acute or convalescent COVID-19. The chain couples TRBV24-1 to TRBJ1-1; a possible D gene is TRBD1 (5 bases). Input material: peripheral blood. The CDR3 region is CATSEGVIGRTEAFF. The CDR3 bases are TGTGCCACCAGTGAAGGGGTAATAGGAAGAACTGAAGCTTTCTTT.